Below are 22 T cell receptor beta chains sequenced from a single sample in a study of blood T cell repertoires in COVID-19. Profiled with immunoSEQ multiplex PCR; TCRdb holds only in-frame clones, not every one. The sample holds about 65,000 clones, about 75% seen once. Sequenced sample: peripheral blood. These receptors were taken from a human donor in a cohort sampled during active COVID-19.

This sequence joins TRBV5-1 and TRBJ1-1; D is perhaps TRBD1 (6 bases). Trimming cost V 4 bases and J 0 bases, with 13 bases left between them. The germline V gene encodes CDR1 SGHRS and CDR2 YFSETQ. This CDR3 is 15 amino acids long. CDR3 nucleotide sequence: TGCGCCAGCAGCCTAACAGGGAGCCTGAACACTGAAGCTTTCTTT. Protein: CASSLTGSLNTEAFF.

This clone was counted only a few times. The rearrangement uses TRBV4-3 and TRBJ1-2; D is unclear. This CDR3 spans 15 amino acids. Trimming cost V 0 bases and J 1 base, with 9 bases left between them. Per the germline V gene, CDR1 is LGHNA and CDR2 is YSLEER. The CDR3 region has the DNA TGCGCCAGCAGCCAAGATCTAACAGATAACTATGGCTACACCTTC. It specifies CASSQDLTDNYGYTF.

V gene TRBV19 combines with J gene TRBJ1-2, with 7 bases aligning to TRBD1. V lost 4 bases to trimming and J lost 5 bases; unmatched junction nucleotides: 7. Germline CDR1 LNHDA, CDR2 SQIVND (reference sequence). The CDR3 covers 14 residues. The CDR3 DNA reads as TGTGCCAGTAGTACCCTACAGGGGTCGTATGGCTACACCTTC. This encodes CASSTLQGSYGYTF. Complete variable domain (other parts from reference TRBV19 and TRBJ1-2): DGGITQSPKYLFRKEGQNVTLSCEQNLNHDAMYWYRQDPGQGLRLIYYSQIVNDFQKGDIAEGYSVSREKKESFPLTVTSAQKNPTAFYLCASSTLQGSYGYTFGSGTRLTVV.

Comments on this clone: Possible read error: a much larger clone is one base away. Other nucleotide sequences in the sample specify the same CDR3. The chain carries TRBV4-3 and TRBJ2-1; TRBD2 is a possible D gene (5 bases). The V gene lost 0 bases and the J gene lost 7 bases, with 7 bases spanning the gap. Germline CDR1 is LGHNA and CDR2 is YSLEER. This CDR3 comprises 13 residues. CDR3 nucleotide sequence: TGCGCCAGCAGCCAAGATTCGGGGAATGAGCAGTTCTTC. It is translated as CASSQDSGNEQFF.

This chain uses TRBV18 with TRBJ1-2, with D perhaps TRBD1 (6 bases). Per the germline V gene, CDR1 is KGHSH and CDR2 is LQKENI. CDR3 length: 16 residues. Trimming left V 0 bases short and J 4 bases short, with 15 bases between. The CDR3 sequence is CASSPPRTDLFYGYTF. CDR3 coding DNA: TGTGCCAGCTCACCACCGAGGACAGATTTGTTCTATGGCTACACCTTC.

The V and J genes are TRBV6-5 and TRBJ1-1; TRBD1 is a possible D gene (5 bases). CDR3 size: 14 residues. Trimming pared 6 bases from V and 0 bases from J, leaving 11 bases between. Looked up from germline, CDR1 is MNHEY and CDR2 is SVGAGI. In nucleotides, the CDR3 is TGTGCCAGCAGCCGACAGTTTATGAACACTGAAGCTTTCTTT. The encoded protein is CASSRQFMNTEAFF.

V usage is TRBV19 and J usage is TRBJ1-3, with D unresolved. The V end lost 6 bases, the J end lost 1 base, and 10 bases lay between the germline ends. This CDR3 region has 14 residues. Germline values: CDR1 LNHDA, CDR2 SQIVND (reference sequence). CDR3 DNA: TGTGCCAGTAGCCGCGGTCATTCTGGAAACACCATATATTTT. Its translation: CASSRGHSGNTIYF.

The chain has TRBV13 and TRBJ2-2; possible D gene TRBD2, 5 bases. This CDR3 comprises 14 residues. V was trimmed by 5 bases and J by 5 bases, leaving 12 bases between them. Germline loops: CDR1 PRHDT, CDR2 FYEKMQ (reference sequence). The CDR3, as DNA: TGTGCCAGCAGCCCAACCCGGGGAACCGGGGAGCTGTTTTTT. This translates into CASSPTRGTGELFF.

The rearrangement joins TRBV5-5 to TRBJ1-3; 7 nucleotides match TRBD1. This CDR3 comprises 14 residues. The V and J ends lost 5 bases and 3 bases, in that order; junction bases with no gene match: 5. CDR1 and CDR2 from the germline V gene are SGHKS and YYEKEE (reference sequence). DNA for the CDR3: TGTGCCAGCAGACGGGGGACAGATGGAAACACCATATATTTT. The encoded protein is CASRRGTDGNTIYF.

This clone was seen a handful of times. This chain connects TRBV6-7 to TRBJ1-3, with no clear D. TRBV6-7 counts as an open reading frame of uncertain function. V lost 0 bases and J lost 4, with 10 bases in between. The CDR3 contains 15 residues. The CDR3 DNA reads as TGTGCCAGCAGTTACTCGCGGCAGAAAGGAAACACCATATATTTT. It is translated as CASSYSRQKGNTIYF.

This rearrangement joins TRBV7-6 to TRBJ2-5, with unresolved D. The CDR3 sequence is 13 residues long. The V and J ends lost 5 bases and 7 bases respectively, with 14 bases between them. The V gene's germline CDR1 is SGHVS and CDR2 FNYEAQ. The CDR3 sequence: CASSTLSTGTQYF. CDR3 in DNA: TGTGCCAGCAGCACCCTATCTACCGGGACCCAGTACTTC.

This chain joins TRBV11-2 and TRBJ1-5, with 7 positions matching TRBD1. This CDR3 is built from 13 residues. J gave up 5 bases and V 7 bases, and 5 bases lay outside the gene matches. The V gene's germline CDR1 is SGHAT and CDR2 FQNNGV. The CDR3 DNA is TGTGCCAGCATGAGGGGGCCGGATCAGCCCCAGCATTTT. Translating gives CASMRGPDQPQHF.

The V and J genes are TRBV28 and TRBJ1-1; weak D call: TRBD1 (6 bases). Germline V gene lookup returns CDR1 MDHEN and CDR2 SYDVKM. The length of the CDR3 is 14 residues. With 5 bases removed from V and 4 bases from J, the gap between germline ends came to 14 bases. The CDR3 sequence: CASSPAGAPTEAFF. The CDR3 bases are TGTGCCAGCAGTCCGGCGGGGGCGCCCACTGAAGCTTTCTTT.

The rearrangement joins TRBV25-1 to TRBJ2-5, with 7 bases matching TRBD2. After removal of 7 bases from V and 1 base from J, the junction contained 3 bases not matched to a gene. The CDR3 has 13 residues. CDR1 is MGHDK, CDR2 SYGVNS, per germline. In nucleotides, the CDR3 is TGTGCCAGCAAAGCGGGGACCCAAGAGACCCAGTACTTC. This sequence encodes CASKAGTQETQYF.

This clone was picked up a small number of times. The chain combines TRBV6-2 or TRBV6-3 with TRBJ1-1; the D gene is possibly TRBD1 (6 bases). Germline V lookup: CDR1 MNHEY, CDR2 SVGEGT. CDR3 length equals 14 residues. Trimming stripped 1 base from V and 8 bases from J, with 14 bases between. In DNA, the CDR3 is TGTGCCAGCAGTTACTTAACAGGGATCGCGGAAGCTTTCTTT. As protein: CASSYLTGIAEAFF.

The V and J genes are TRBV5-4 and TRBJ1-3; D is possibly TRBD1 (6 bases). Germline V gene data show CDR1 as SGHNT and CDR2 as YYREEE (reference sequence). The germline V and J ends were trimmed by 0 bases and 2 bases, with 15 bases remaining between them. CDR3 length: 17 residues. The CDR3 nucleotides are TGTGCCAGCAGCTTGGCCCCTGGGGGGGCAACTGGAAACACCATATATTTT. Its translation: CASSLAPGGATGNTIYF.

The chain recombines TRBV12-3 or TRBV12-4 with TRBJ2-2; D gene ambiguous. The CDR3 is 12 residues long. V lost 5 bases to trimming and J lost 3 bases, with 4 bases between them. The CDR3 bases are TGTGCCAGCAGTCTTTACACCGGGGAGCTGTTTTTT. It yields the protein CASSLYTGELFF.

This clone was picked up one time. A single base is all that separates this from a far larger clone, so a read error is likely. CDR3 sequence: CASSHSYEQYF. CDR3 in DNA: TGTGCCAGCAGCCACTCCTACGAGCAGTACTTC. V is TRBV7-2 and J is TRBJ2-7; D not certain. Trimming pared 5 bases from V and 0 bases from J, leaving 2 bases between. The CDR3 runs 11 residues. Per the germline V gene, CDR1 is SGHTA and CDR2 is FQGNSA.

In this sample, this clone turned up a few times. V gene TRBV6-5 combines with J gene TRBJ2-7, with D maybe TRBD2 (6 bases). With 6 bases removed from V and 1 base from J, the gap between germline ends came to 7 bases. The CDR3 sequence is 12 residues long. Germline lookup yields CDR1 MNHEY and CDR2 SVGAGI. As DNA, the CDR3 is TGTGCCAGCAGGGGAGGATCCTACGAGCAGTACTTC. Translation: CASRGGSYEQYF.

The genes are TRBV12-3 or TRBV12-4 and TRBJ1-5, with TRBD1 as a possible D gene (5 bases). The CDR3 is 13 amino acids. V shed 8 bases and J shed 9 bases, with 17 bases lying between them. CDR3 sequence reads: CASGVGGMSPQHF. DNA for the CDR3: TGTGCCAGCGGAGTTGGGGGGATGTCGCCCCAGCATTTT.

The chain is built from TRBV27 and TRBJ2-7; possible D gene TRBD2, 5 bases. The V gene lost 10 bases and the J gene lost 4 bases, with 23 bases spanning the gap. The CDR3 length is 15 residues. Germline CDR1 reads MNHEY; CDR2 reads SMNVEV (reference sequence). The CDR3 loop is CAIRSASSGTYEQYF. The CDR3 bases are TGTGCCATCAGATCCGCCTCCTCGGGAACTTACGAGCAGTACTTC.

The sample holds a few counts of this clone. The chain recombines TRBV19 with TRBJ1-6; TRBD1 agrees at 8 bases. V dropped 4 bases and J dropped 0; count of bases not matched to a gene: 5. This CDR3 spans 17 amino acids. Germline-derived CDR1 and CDR2 are LNHDA and SQIVND (reference sequence). The DNA for the CDR3 is TGTGCCAGTAGTACGGGGGACAGGAGCTCCTATAATTCACCCCTCCACTTT. The encoded protein is CASSTGDRSSYNSPLHF.